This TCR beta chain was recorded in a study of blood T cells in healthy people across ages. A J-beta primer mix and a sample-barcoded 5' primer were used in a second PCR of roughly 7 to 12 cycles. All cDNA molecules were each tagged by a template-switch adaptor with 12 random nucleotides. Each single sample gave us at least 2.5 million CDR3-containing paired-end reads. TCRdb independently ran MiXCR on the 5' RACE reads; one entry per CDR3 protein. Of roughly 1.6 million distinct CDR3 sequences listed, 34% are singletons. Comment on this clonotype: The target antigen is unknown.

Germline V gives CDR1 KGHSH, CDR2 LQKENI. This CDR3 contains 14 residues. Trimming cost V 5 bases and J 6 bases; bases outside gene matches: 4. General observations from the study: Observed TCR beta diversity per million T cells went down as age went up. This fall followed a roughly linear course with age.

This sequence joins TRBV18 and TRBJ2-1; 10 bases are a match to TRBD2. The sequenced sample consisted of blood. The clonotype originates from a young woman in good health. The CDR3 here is CASSGAGGPNEQFF. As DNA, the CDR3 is TGTGCCAGCTCAGGAGCGGGGGGGCCCAATGAGCAGTTCTTC.